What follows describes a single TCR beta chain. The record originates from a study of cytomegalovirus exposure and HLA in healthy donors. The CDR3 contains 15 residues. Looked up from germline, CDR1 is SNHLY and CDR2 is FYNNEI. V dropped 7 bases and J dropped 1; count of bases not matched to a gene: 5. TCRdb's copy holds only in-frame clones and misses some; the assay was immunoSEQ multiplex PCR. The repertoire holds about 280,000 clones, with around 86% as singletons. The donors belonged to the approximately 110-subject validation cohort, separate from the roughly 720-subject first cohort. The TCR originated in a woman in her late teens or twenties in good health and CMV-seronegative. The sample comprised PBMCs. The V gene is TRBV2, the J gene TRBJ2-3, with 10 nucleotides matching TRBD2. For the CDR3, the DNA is TGTGCCAGCATCCCAGGACTAGCGGGCACAGATACGCAGTATTTT. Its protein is CASIPGLAGTDTQYF.